These T cell receptor beta chains were read from a single sample in a study of beta chain features in type 1 diabetes. Measured with immunoSEQ multiplex PCR; TCRdb has only the in-frame clones, and not every one. The sample records roughly 450,000 clones, approximately 13% being singletons. The sequencing sample was made of naive CD4+ T cells from blood. These receptors came from a man aged 25 to 40 in good health. Each CDR3 is given without its conserved first and last residue. Size values are once, few and many counts, or a class for expanded clones, and some rows have none.

TRBV19,few,14,ASSIPGLGGTDTQY
TRBV29-1,few,14,SVDRSLAGGRNEQF
TRBV4-3,-,12,ASSLGEEWSPLH
TRBV7-2,few,12,ASSLTLGVVTQY
TRBV7-9,-,10,ASSLQRYEQY
TRBV5-4,-,15,ASSLLALAGSTDTQY
TRBV30,-,11,AWSPGNTDTQY
TRBV2,-,13,ASSVMAKNPSEQY
TRBV5-4,few,10,ASSLEPDTQY
TRBV9,few,11,ASSPLGSAGYT
TRBV6-5,-,13,ASSRQGARTDTQY
TRBV10-3,many,10,AISEQGYEQF